This T cell receptor (beta chain) is drawn from a study of T cells after posttransplantation cyclophosphamide (dated by TCRdb to the mid-2010s). A note on the overall study: Using TRB sequencing, the study followed how the T cell repertoire rebuilt after myeloablative bone marrow transplantation with posttransplantation cyclophosphamide given as GVHD prophylaxis. Because TRA and TRB clonality were tightly correlated in 9 samples, subsequent TCR analyses were focused on TRB only. TRB sequencing was also done on up to about 3 additional blood samples from 2 to 5.2 years after transplant in 3 patients, and on pretransplant blood from a handful of patients. Public TRB sequences were checked against a database of over 3,000 sequences associated with responses to pathogens, tumor antigens, self-antigens and alloantigens. Blood from all 35 or so PTCy patients with 1-year posttransplant specimens was subjected to TRB sequencing. Antigen receptor sequencing covered samples from roughly 35 PTCy-treated patients and 16 of their related bone marrow donors.

Taken from cysteine to phenylalanine, the CDR3 has 14 residues. Here the CDR3 DNA is all that survives: 42 bases in frame from base 1. CDR1 and CDR2 are read off the germline V gene as SQVTM and ANQGSEA. The germline V end is reduced by 6 bases and the J end by 3 bases; junction bases left unmatched: 4. Genomic DNA was the input for TRB sequencing, which was run either with the immunoSEQ assay at survey resolution or with the hsTCRB kit. The authors processed their data as follows. Initial read processing used immunoSEQ software, and repertoire analyses used the LymphoSeq R package. Clonality was calculated as 1 minus normalized Shannon entropy, and the Gini coefficient was also calculated for each TRB dataset. To infer phenotypes in unsorted samples, TRB sequences from sorted subsets of the recipient or donor were mapped onto the unsorted samples of the same recipient. Drawn from immuneACCESS, this table holds only the in-frame rearrangements with V and J called that TCRdb kept. Clones are partly lost; checked studies trace under half to an unresolved V gene and leave the rest unexplained. V, J and clone size were drawn from that table, and D and trimming were deduced from the DNA. For this sample, about 3,100 clones are listed, none of them singletons. The ten top clones hold about 28% of the sample.

Taken with the paper, the label for treatment or condition translates to: high-dose cyclophosphamide on days +3 and +4 as single-agent GVHD prophylaxis. Patients in the PTCy group got busulfan and fludarabine conditioning, a marrow graft from a related or unrelated donor, and cyclophosphamide on days +3 and +4. The PTCy-treated patients were enrolled in a prospective multi-institutional clinical trial. Mononuclear cells from peripheral blood and bone marrow were separated by Ficoll-Hypaque density centrifugation and then cryopreserved. Results and caveats for the whole study, not just this receptor: At 1-2 months, donor-recipient similarity was low but rose over the first year, and the later blood repertoires were often dominated by donor CD8+ memory clones. Across the roughly 40 patients, TRB clonality was highly associated with recipient CMV seropositivity and CMV reactivation, and diversity with PTCy was similar to that in the CNI/methotrexate controls. The TRB repertoires of T cells infiltrating skin or the GI tract showed only limited overlap with the TRB repertoires found in blood.

This clone showed up just a few times. It lacks a known antigen. The sample holds no much larger clone one base away, and base qualities are not on file. The sequence came from a female patient between 40 and 50 years old who received an allogeneic stem cell transplant from a related donor, was CMV-positive, and had no GVHD. After a transplant, not all T cells may be the patient's own; some may come from the graft donor. The rearranged segments are TRBV29-1 and TRBJ2-1, with 11 central nucleotides matching TRBD1. The source was PBMCs, collected 84 days after allogeneic stem cell transplant with posttransplant cyclophosphamide. Read as DNA, the sequence is TGCAGCGTGTCGGGACAGGGGGTCTACAATGAGCAGTTCTTC. It is translated as CSVSGQGVYNEQFF.